The rows below give T cell receptor beta chains drawn from one sample of a study of T-cell reconstitution after alpha-beta-depleted transplantation in children. TCRdb ran MiXCR on the PCR reads and lists one entry per CDR3 protein. The sample carries around 580,000 distinct CDR3 sequences, 20% to 25% recorded once. Specimen: PBMCs, mostly from graft donor cells, collected 360 days after TCRalphabeta/CD19-depleted stem cell transplant. The origin of the receptors is a boy less than two years old who had a stem cell transplant for acute myeloid leukemia, so the T cells may come from the graft donor. The CDR3 runs from the conserved cysteine through the conserved F or W. A D gene is named only where the DNA matches it firmly.

len,v_gene,d_gene,j_gene,CDR3aa
13,TRBV20-1,TRBD1,TRBJ2-7,CSATMTGSYEQYF
14,TRBV20-1,NA,TRBJ2-5,CSATKTVEKETQYF
18,TRBV9,TRBD2,TRBJ2-2,CASSVATPTSGNTGELFF
16,TRBV12-3/TRBV12-4,TRBD1,TRBJ2-5,CASSGPGQGVGETQYF
16,TRBV7-3,NA,TRBJ2-1,CASSPSGTLNGNEQFF
16,TRBV7-2,TRBD1,TRBJ1-1,CASSSPPDRGDTEAFF
18,TRBV2,NA,TRBJ2-2,CASCLNHLSGPNTGELFF
14,TRBV5-1,TRBD1,TRBJ1-1,CASSNRGRNTEAFF
12,TRBV20-1,NA,TRBJ2-1,CSARGDRREQFF
13,TRBV29-1,TRBD2,TRBJ2-3,CSGGLATGDTQYF
14,TRBV9,NA,TRBJ2-5,CASSVDRTRETQYF
14,TRBV20-1,NA,TRBJ2-1,CSADTQSSYNEQFF
13,TRBV12-3/TRBV12-4,NA,TRBJ2-1,CASSLLAPNEQFF
15,TRBV20-1,TRBD2,TRBJ2-5,CSARPPGREGETQYF
16,TRBV20-1,TRBD1,TRBJ2-3,CSATGTGGIGADTQYF
18,TRBV11-2,TRBD2,TRBJ2-1,CASSPSPRLAGGLNEQFF
16,TRBV21-1,NA,TRBJ2-7,CASSAHIRGALPEQYF